A single sample is the source of the 31 T cell receptor beta chains below, sequenced in a study of beta chain features in type 1 diabetes. Expressed TCRB transcripts were sequenced, since all the RNA that had been isolated was reverse transcribed. TCRdb keeps only in-frame clones here, not all; method: immunoSEQ multiplex PCR. The sample lists 330,000 or so clones, around a fifth seen once, with approximately 0.046% in the top ten. Source material: naive CD4+ T cells from blood. The receptors derive from a woman aged 18-35 years in good health.

The chain is built from TRBV12-5 and TRBJ2-1, with D perhaps matching TRBD2 (6 bases). The germline V gene has CDR1 LGHNT and CDR2 FRNRAP. With 5 bases removed from V and 5 bases from J, the gap between germline ends came to 19 bases. CDR3 length: 16 amino acids. The CDR3 is CASGPPGGEANNEQFF. CDR3 coding DNA: TGTGCTAGTGGTCCCCCGGGTGGGGAGGCAAACAATGAGCAGTTCTTC.

The chain couples TRBV30 to TRBJ2-7, with 11 bases lining up with TRBD2. This CDR3 contains 13 residues. The germline V gene encodes CDR1 GTSNPN and CDR2 SVGIG (reference sequence). The ends lost 5 bases at V and 7 bases at J; junction bases unmatched: 7. The CDR3 loop is CAWSGTSGLEQYF. CDR3 nucleotide sequence: TGTGCCTGGTCCGGGACTAGCGGCTTGGAGCAGTACTTC.

This clone was seen a few times. The V call is TRBV7-9, the J call TRBJ2-7; D unclear. CDR3 size: 15 residues. The germline V and J ends were trimmed by 3 bases and 2 bases, with 14 bases remaining between them. From germline, CDR1 is SEHNR and CDR2 FQNEAQ (reference sequence). CDR3 loop: CASSFGRHLTYEQYF. CDR3 coding DNA: TGTGCCAGCAGCTTCGGAAGACACCTCACCTACGAGCAGTACTTC.

J is TRBJ2-1 and V is TRBV18, with TRBD2 matching over 9 bases. V gave up 4 bases and J gave up 0 bases; unmatched junction bases: 16. Germline V gene sequence: CDR1 KGHSH, CDR2 LQKENI. The length of the CDR3 is 20 residues. The CDR3 region is CASSRTLAGGPGSSYNEQFF. The DNA of the CDR3 is TGTGCCAGCTCACGCACGCTGGCGGGAGGGCCCGGTAGCTCCTACAATGAGCAGTTCTTC. Drawing the rest from reference TRBV18 and TRBJ2-1, the complete variable domain is NAGVMQNPRHLVRRRGQEARLRCSPMKGHSHVYWYRQLPEEGLKFMVYLQKENIIDESGMPKERFSAEFPKEGPSILRIQQVVRGDSAAYFCASSRTLAGGPGSSYNEQFFGPGTRLTVL.

V usage is TRBV15 and J usage is TRBJ2-3; 9 bases line up with TRBD1. V shed 1 base and J 5 bases; nucleotides not matched to a gene: 4. Per the germline V gene, CDR1 is LNHNV and CDR2 is YYDKDF (reference sequence). This CDR3 is 15 amino acids long. CDR3 sequence (DNA): TGTGCCACCAGCAGAGCTGGACAGGGGAGAGATACGCAGTATTTT. Its protein product is CATSRAGQGRDTQYF.

This clone came up a few times. The chain combines TRBV13 with TRBJ2-1, with 8 positions matching TRBD2. CDR3 length equals 17 residues. The J segment lost 3 bases and the V segment lost 5 bases, leaving 12 bases of the junction unmatched. Germline lookup yields CDR1 PRHDT and CDR2 FYEKMQ (reference sequence). CDR3 amino acids: CASSATLGGGFYNEQFF. In DNA form, the CDR3 reads TGTGCCAGCAGCGCGACCCTCGGCGGGGGGTTCTACAATGAGCAGTTCTTC.

This clone was seen more than once but under ten times. This rearrangement joins TRBV5-1 to TRBJ2-1, with a tentative D call TRBD2 (6 bases). Trimming took 0 bases from V and 0 from J, leaving 7 bases between them. The CDR3 is made up of 15 amino acids. Germline CDR1 and CDR2: SGHRS and YFSETQ. Written as DNA, the CDR3 is TGCGCCAGCAGCTTGGCGGGGGTCTCCTACAATGAGCAGTTCTTC. This sequence encodes CASSLAGVSYNEQFF.

CDR3: CASSVGGQVNEKLFF. The CDR3 DNA sequence: TGTGCCAGCAGCGTAGGTGGGCAGGTTAATGAAAAACTGTTTTTT. The chain couples TRBV9 to TRBJ1-4; D not resolved. In germline, CDR1 is SGDLS, CDR2 YYNGEE. The CDR3 contains 15 residues. Between the trimmed V and J ends, which lost 0 bases and 4 bases, there was a span of 10 bases. The entire variable domain, with the rest obtained from reference TRBV9 and TRBJ1-4, is as follows: DSGVTQTPKHLITATGQRVTLRCSPRSGDLSVYWYQQSLDQGLQFLIQYYNGEERAKGNILERFSAQQFPDLHSELNLSSLELGDSALYFCASSVGGQVNEKLFFGSGTQLSVL.

There are a few counts of this clone. V and J are TRBV7-9 and TRBJ2-5; 11 nucleotides match TRBD2. The CDR3 is made up of 13 amino acids. Germline assignment: CDR1 SEHNR and CDR2 FQNEAQ (reference sequence). The CDR3 sequence is CASGTSGQETQYF. CDR3 nucleotides: TGTGCTAGCGGGACTAGCGGCCAAGAGACCCAGTACTTC.

The genes are TRBV4-3 and TRBJ2-3; TRBD1 agrees at 11 bases. The V gene end was trimmed by 4 bases and the J gene end by 6 bases; junction bases not matched to a gene: 9. CDR1 and CDR2 (germline): LGHNA, YSLEER. There are 16 residues in the CDR3. The CDR3 loop reads CASSPRPGQGVDTQYF. In DNA form, the CDR3 reads TGCGCCAGCAGCCCGAGACCGGGACAGGGGGTGGATACGCAGTATTTT.

This clone turned up a few times. The V and J genes are TRBV25-1 and TRBJ2-3; 10 bases map to TRBD2. This CDR3 has 15 amino acids. In germline, CDR1 is MGHDK, CDR2 SYGVNS. The trim removed 6 bases at V and 3 bases at J, leaving 6 bases unmatched. Here the CDR3 reads CASRLAGGVTDTQYF. The CDR3 DNA reads TGTGCCAGCAGATTAGCGGGAGGCGTAACAGATACGCAGTATTTT.

The CDR3: CASSFSSGETQYF. The CDR3 DNA reads TGCGCCAGCAGCTTCAGTTCCGGGGAGACCCAGTACTTC. The chain joins TRBV5-1 to TRBJ2-5; D gene ambiguous. This CDR3 has 13 residues. Trimming took 2 bases from V and 5 from J, leaving 10 bases between them. From germline, CDR1 is SGHRS and CDR2 YFSETQ.

The chain carries TRBV15 and TRBJ2-7, with TRBD2 matching over 12 bases. The trim removed 5 bases at V and 1 base at J, leaving 0 bases unmatched. In germline, CDR1 is LNHNV, CDR2 YYDKDF (reference sequence). The CDR3 runs to 14 residues. The CDR3 protein is CATSGTSGSYEQYF. CDR3 in DNA: TGTGCCACCAGCGGGACTAGCGGGTCCTACGAGCAGTACTTC.

The V gene is TRBV7-9, the J gene TRBJ2-7; possibly TRBD2 for D (6 bases). The CDR3 is 12 amino acids. Trimming pared 5 bases from V and 7 bases from J, leaving 12 bases between. The germline V gene encodes CDR1 SEHNR and CDR2 FQNEAQ (reference sequence). CDR3 in DNA: TGTGCCAGCAGCCGTGGGGAGGTGGAGCAGTACTTC. This encodes CASSRGEVEQYF.

This clone was counted a few times. The chain combines TRBV5-6 with TRBJ2-5; 8 bases agree with TRBD2. CDR3 length: 15 amino acids. The germline gives CDR1 SGHDT, CDR2 YYEEEE. V was clipped by 4 bases and J by 5 bases; unmatched bases: 10. CDR3 loop: CASSPLTSDSETQYF. CDR3 coding DNA: TGTGCCAGCAGCCCGCTGACTAGCGATTCGGAGACCCAGTACTTC.

The rearrangement links TRBV7-2 to TRBJ2-7; 11 bases match TRBD2. Trimming took 5 bases from V and 3 from J; bases not matched to a gene: 3. The CDR3 sequence is 14 residues long. The germline V gene has CDR1 SGHTA and CDR2 FQGNSA. CDR3 sequence (DNA): TGTGCCAGCAGCCCGGGACTAGCGGACTACGAGCAGTACTTC. It codes for CASSPGLADYEQYF.

The chain carries TRBV9 and TRBJ2-1, with 9 bases matching TRBD2. With V trimmed by 2 bases and J by 6 bases, 6 bases remained unmatched. From germline, CDR1 is SGDLS and CDR2 YYNGEE. The CDR3 contains 15 residues. CDR3 sequence (DNA): TGTGCCAGCAGCGTCCTAGCGGGGAGCATCAATGAGCAGTTCTTC. This encodes CASSVLAGSINEQFF.

This clone has only a few counts. This chain connects TRBV4-1 to TRBJ2-3; perhaps TRBD1 as D (6 bases). V was cut by 0 bases and J by 4 bases, with 17 bases left in between. The CDR3 covers 17 residues. Germline V lookup: CDR1 MGHRA, CDR2 YSYEKL. CDR3 DNA sequence: TGCGCCAGCAGCCAAGAAGTATACAGGGTTGGTGCAGATACGCAGTATTTT. Translated: CASSQEVYRVGADTQYF.

J is TRBJ1-2 and V is TRBV30; D might be TRBD1 (5 bases). V lost 2 bases to trimming and J lost 7 bases, with 8 bases between them. In germline, CDR1 is GTSNPN, CDR2 SVGIG (reference sequence). The CDR3 consists of 11 residues. CDR3 nucleotides: TGTGCCTGGAGTTGGGGGGGTGGCTACACCTTC. It yields the protein CAWSWGGGYTF.

This clone was picked up a small number of times. The CDR3: CSSQGSRGTQYF. The CDR3 coding sequence is TGCAGCTCGCAAGGTAGCAGGGGGACCCAGTACTTC. The rearrangement joins TRBV29-1 to TRBJ2-5; possible D gene TRBD1, 6 bases. This CDR3 is built from 12 residues. CDR1 and CDR2 (germline): SQVTM, ANQGSEA. V lost 8 bases and J 7 bases, leaving 17 bases between the germline ends.

In its sample, this clone was seen a few times. The chain combines TRBV9 with TRBJ2-5, with D tentatively TRBD2 (6 bases). The CDR3 is 14 amino acids. Germline CDR1 and CDR2: SGDLS and YYNGEE. Trimming left V 0 bases short and J 5 bases short, with 11 bases between. For the CDR3, the DNA is TGTGCCAGCAGCGTAGCTAATGGGGGGGAGACCCAGTACTTC. It encodes CASSVANGGETQYF.

The chain is built from TRBV18 and TRBJ1-5; D not resolved. Germline CDR1 reads KGHSH; CDR2 reads LQKENI. This CDR3 is built from 14 residues. With 6 bases removed from V and 2 bases from J, the gap between germline ends came to 11 bases. The CDR3 sequence: CASSPSNGNQPQHF. The CDR3 coding sequence is TGTGCCAGCTCCCCTAGTAACGGCAATCAGCCCCAGCATTTT.

The genes are TRBV18 and TRBJ2-7; 11 nucleotides match TRBD1. Trimming removed 3 bases from V and 3 bases from J; junction bases left unmatched: 7. Germline CDR1 reads KGHSH; CDR2 reads LQKENI. The CDR3 covers 16 residues. The DNA of the CDR3 is TGTGCCAGCTCACCCCCTGGGACAGGGGGGAACTACGAGCAGTACTTC. This codes for CASSPPGTGGNYEQYF.

The table lists this clone with a few counts. The rearrangement uses TRBV30 and TRBJ2-7, with D maybe TRBD2 (6 bases). V was cut by 1 base and J by 1 base, with 11 bases left in between. Germline assignment: CDR1 GTSNPN and CDR2 SVGIG (reference sequence). The CDR3 totals 14 residues. CDR3 coding DNA: TGTGCCTGGAGTGCGGACTACTGGTCCTACGAGCAGTACTTC. Amino acid sequence: CAWSADYWSYEQYF.

A few counts support this clone. The rearrangement joins TRBV30 to TRBJ2-3, with TRBD2 as a possible D gene (5 bases). The CDR3 is made up of 13 amino acids. The V gene lost 1 base and the J gene lost 3 bases, with 8 bases spanning the gap. CDR1 is GTSNPN and CDR2 is SVGIG in the germline V gene (reference sequence). In DNA form, the CDR3 reads TGTGCCTGGAGTGGAGGGATAACAGATACGCAGTATTTT. This codes for CAWSGGITDTQYF.

J is TRBJ2-3 and V is TRBV30; maybe TRBD1 (5 bases). The V gene's germline CDR1 is GTSNPN and CDR2 SVGIG (reference sequence). This CDR3 is 11 amino acids long. Trimming shortened V by 3 bases and J by 4 bases, and 5 bases separated the two germline ends. The CDR3 is CAWSRADTQYF. CDR3 nucleotide sequence: TGTGCCTGGAGCAGGGCAGATACGCAGTATTTT.

There are a few counts of this clone. This sequence joins TRBV7-9 and TRBJ1-2, with 10 bases lining up with TRBD1. Germline lookup yields CDR1 SEHNR and CDR2 FQNEAQ (reference sequence). Unmatched junction bases numbered 9, after V lost 3 bases and J lost 8 bases. The CDR3 loop spans 15 amino acids. In DNA form, the CDR3 reads TGTGCCAGCAGCTTGCCGGGACAGGGGCCTAAGGGCTACACCTTC. Translation gives CASSLPGQGPKGYTF.

The chain recombines TRBV2 with TRBJ2-6; no clear D. Trimming took 3 bases from V and 0 from J, leaving 9 bases between them. This CDR3 comprises 16 residues. Per germline, CDR1 SNHLY and CDR2 FYNNEI. The CDR3 is CASSDLAVSGANVLTF. The DNA of the CDR3 is TGTGCCAGCAGTGATTTGGCCGTCTCTGGGGCCAACGTCCTGACTTTC. Combining the CDR3 with reference TRBV2 and TRBJ2-6 gives the whole variable domain EPEVTQTPSHQVTQMGQEVILRCVPISNHLYFYWYRQILGQKVEFLVSFYNNEISEKSEIFDDQFSVERPDGSNFTLKIRSTKLEDSAMYFCASSDLAVSGANVLTFGAGSRLTVL.

This clone was seen a single time. The chain uses TRBV4-1 and TRBJ2-5, with 9 nucleotides matching TRBD2. V shed 8 bases, J shed 5 bases, and the junction held 9 bases outside the gene matches. The CDR3 is 14 residues long. Germline V gene lookup returns CDR1 MGHRA and CDR2 YSYEKL. In DNA, the CDR3 is TGCGCCAGCGGAATGGCGGGAGGGCCGGAGACCCAGTACTTC. Protein sequence: CASGMAGGPETQYF.

The chain recombines TRBV1 with TRBJ2-3; TRBD2 is taken as the D call from the table, unchecked against the DNA. TRBV1 has pseudogene status. The CDR3 spans 17 residues. In nucleotides, the CDR3 is TGCACCAGCAGCCAAGATCGATGCGGGGGGGAAACAGATACGCAGTATTTT. It yields the protein CTSSQDRCGGETDTQYF.

The rearrangement joins TRBV19 to TRBJ1-5, with no clear D. CDR1 is LNHDA, CDR2 SQIVND, per germline (reference sequence). The CDR3 spans 15 residues. V was cut by 4 bases and J by 0 bases, with 10 bases left in between. CDR3 DNA sequence: TGTGCCAGTAGTACCTCCGGGATTAGCAATCAGCCCCAGCATTTT. It specifies CASSTSGISNQPQHF.